This T cell receptor (beta chain) is from a study of Graves' ophthalmopathy and Graves' hyperthyroidism. Study overall: At the time of initial diagnosis and before any treatment, peripheral blood was collected.

Establishment of the diagnosis relied upon clinical symptoms, serum thyroxine, TRAb, thyroid ultrasound and orbital computed tomography. CDR3 regions of TCR beta were amplified from RNA transcripts. First-round RT-PCR with HTBI primers preceded a second-round multiplex PCR. Via MiXCR, TCRdb re-called the multiplex PCR reads, giving one row per CDR3 protein. This table has approximately 700,000 distinct CDR3 sequences, about 40% appearing once. General study points: The majority of expanded thyroid clonotypes above 0.001 frequency also occurred in blood.

Remarks on this clonotype: Its antigen is unknown. This likely comes from a read error, as the CDR3 has no conserved phenylalanine or tryptophan at its end. The limits of the CDR3 on the DNA are not certain, so only TCRdb's listed CDR3 is given.

The sequence was collected from an adult man with Graves' ophthalmopathy. Sequencing input: peripheral blood.

The CDR3 spells CASSPMGQGVTT. The gene calls are TRBV2 and TRBJ1-6; the table assigns TRBD1, which was not confirmed against the DNA. The CDR3 spans 12 residues, counting both ends. CDR1 and CDR2 from the germline V gene are SNHLY and FYNNEI.